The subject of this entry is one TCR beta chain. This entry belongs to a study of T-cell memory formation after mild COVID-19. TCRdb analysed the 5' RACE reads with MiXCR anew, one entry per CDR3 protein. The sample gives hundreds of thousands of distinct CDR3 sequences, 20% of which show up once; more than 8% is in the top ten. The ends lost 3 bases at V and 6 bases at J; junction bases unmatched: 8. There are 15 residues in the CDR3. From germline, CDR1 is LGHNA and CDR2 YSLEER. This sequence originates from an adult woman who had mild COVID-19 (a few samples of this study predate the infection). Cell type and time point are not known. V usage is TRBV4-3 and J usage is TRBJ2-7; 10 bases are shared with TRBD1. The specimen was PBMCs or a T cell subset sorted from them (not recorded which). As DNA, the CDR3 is TGCGCCAGCAGCCATTCCCCGGGACAGGGGTTCGAGCAGTACTTC. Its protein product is CASSHSPGQGFEQYF.